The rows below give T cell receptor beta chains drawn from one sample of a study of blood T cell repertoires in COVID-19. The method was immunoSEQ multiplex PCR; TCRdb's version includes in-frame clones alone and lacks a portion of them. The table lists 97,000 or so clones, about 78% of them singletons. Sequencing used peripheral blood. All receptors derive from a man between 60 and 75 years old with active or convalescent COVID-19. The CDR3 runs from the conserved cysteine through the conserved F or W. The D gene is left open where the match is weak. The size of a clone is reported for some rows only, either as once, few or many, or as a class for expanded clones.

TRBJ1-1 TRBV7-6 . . TGTGCCAGCAGCTTAACGAGCACGGCGGTCAACACTGAAGCTTTCTTT CASSLTSTAVNTEAFF
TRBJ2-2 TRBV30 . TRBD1 TGTGCCTGGAGTTTGGAAAGGACAGGGAACACCGGGGAGCTGTTTTTT CAWSLERTGNTGELFF
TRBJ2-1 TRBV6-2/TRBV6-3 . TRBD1 TGTGCCAGCAGTGACAGGGGGAATGAGCAGTTCTTC CASSDRGNEQFF
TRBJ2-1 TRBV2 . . TGTGCCAGCAGTTGGACAGACCCATCCTCCTACAATGAGCAGTTCTTC CASSWTDPSSYNEQFF
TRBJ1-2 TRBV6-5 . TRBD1 TGTGCCAGCAAGTTGGCGACAGGGACTCTGAGTGGCTACACCTTC CASKLATGTLSGYTF
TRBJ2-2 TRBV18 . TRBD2 TGTGCCAGCTCTCCTACTAGCGGGACGCGGACCGGGGAGCTGTTTTTT CASSPTSGTRTGELFF
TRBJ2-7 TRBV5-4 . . TGTGCCGCCACCGTGCCCCGAAGGGGGTCCTACGAGCAGTACTTC CAATVPRRGSYEQYF
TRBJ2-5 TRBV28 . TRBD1 TGTGCCAGCAGTGGGGGACAGGGGGGTAGGTCAGAGACCCAGTACTTC CASSGGQGGRSETQYF
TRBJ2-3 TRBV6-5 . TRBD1 TGTGCCAGCAGTCCTCTGGACAGGTTCACAGATACGCAGTATTTT CASSPLDRFTDTQYF
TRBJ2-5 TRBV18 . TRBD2 TGTGCCAGCTCACCGAAAGCGGGAGGGTCGTACTTC CASSPKAGGSYF
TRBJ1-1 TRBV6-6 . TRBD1 TGTGCCAGCAGTCGGGACAGGGGGAACACTGAAGCTTTCTTT CASSRDRGNTEAFF
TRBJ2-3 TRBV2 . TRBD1 TGTGCCAGCAGGCCACAGGGGTCTGCTTATACGCAGTATTTT CASRPQGSAYTQYF
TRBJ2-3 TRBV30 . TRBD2 TGTGCCCTGGACCGAGCGGGGAGCACAGATACGCAGTATTTT CALDRAGSTDTQYF
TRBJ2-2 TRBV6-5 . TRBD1 TGTGCCAGCAGCATGGACAGGGGGCGCGGGGAGCTGTTTTTT CASSMDRGRGELFF
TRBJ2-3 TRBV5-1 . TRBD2 TGCGCCAGCAGCTTGGGATCCCGGGGACTAGCGCACACAGATACGCAGTATTTT CASSLGSRGLAHTDTQYF
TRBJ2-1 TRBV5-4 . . TGTGCCAGCAGCTTTGAGAGGCTCAATGAGCAGTTCTTC CASSFERLNEQFF
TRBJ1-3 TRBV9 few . TGTGCCAGCAGCGTAGAAAGAGGGCCCTCTGGAAACACCATATATTTT CASSVERGPSGNTIYF
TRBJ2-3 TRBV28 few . TGTGCCAGCAGTTTAGGGGGGGGCGAAACAGATACGCAGTATTTT CASSLGGGETDTQYF
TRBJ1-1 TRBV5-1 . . TGCGCCAGCAGCTTACAGGGGAACACTGAAGCTTTCTTT CASSLQGNTEAFF
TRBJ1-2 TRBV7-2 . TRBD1 TGTGCCAGTTCCCGGGACAGCTATGGCTACACCTTC CASSRDSYGYTF
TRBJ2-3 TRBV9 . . TGTGCCAGCAGCGTAGCTGTTGTCCCAGATACGCAGTATTTT CASSVAVVPDTQYF
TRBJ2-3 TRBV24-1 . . TGTGCCACCAGTGATTTTAGAGATACGCAGTATTTT CATSDFRDTQYF
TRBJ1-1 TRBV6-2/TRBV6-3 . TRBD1 TGTGCCAGCAGTTACGGACAGGGTATGACTGAAGCTTTCTTT CASSYGQGMTEAFF
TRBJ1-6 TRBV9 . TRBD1 TGTGCCAGCAGCGTAGGTCCAGGGGGTAATTCACCCCTCCACTTT CASSVGPGGNSPLHF
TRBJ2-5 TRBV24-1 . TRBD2 TGTGCCACCAGTGGGTGGATGGGAGGGGAGACCCAGTACTTC CATSGWMGGETQYF
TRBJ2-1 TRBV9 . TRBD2 TGTGCCAGCAGCGTTTTTCTGGGGGAGGGCCGCAATGAGCAGTTCTTC CASSVFLGEGRNEQFF
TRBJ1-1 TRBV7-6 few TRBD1 TGTGCCAGCAGCTTGGGGTCAGGGGGTGAAAATACTGAAGCTTTCTTT CASSLGSGGENTEAFF
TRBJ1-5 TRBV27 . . TGTGCCAGCAGATCTGGACATGGGGGCAATCAGCCCCAGCATTTT CASRSGHGGNQPQHF
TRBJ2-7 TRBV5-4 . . TGTGCCAGCAGCCCAGAGGTGGCGCCGTCTTTACACTTC CASSPEVAPSLHF
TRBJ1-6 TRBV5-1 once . TGCGCCAGCAGGGCAGTTAATTCACCCCTCCACTTT CASRAVNSPLHF
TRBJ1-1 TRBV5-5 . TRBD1 TGTGCCAGCAGCGATTTGGGGCAGGGGGACCCTGAAGCTTTCTTT CASSDLGQGDPEAFF
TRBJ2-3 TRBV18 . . TGTGCCAGCTCACCAGGACTTAGCACAGATACGCAGTATTTT CASSPGLSTDTQYF
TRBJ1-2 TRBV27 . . TGTGCCAGCAGTCCGAATGGGGCTATCCTCTATGGCTACACCTTC CASSPNGAILYGYTF
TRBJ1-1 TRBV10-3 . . TGTGCCATCAGTGACAGACAGAACACTGAAGCTTTCTTT CAISDRQNTEAFF
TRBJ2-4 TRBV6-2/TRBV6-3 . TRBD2 TGTGCCAGCAGTGCCTTAGCGGGCCCAGGAAACATTCAGTACTTC CASSALAGPGNIQYF
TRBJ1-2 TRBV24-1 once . TGTGCCACCAGTGATTCGGGGGAATGGGGCTACACCTTC CATSDSGEWGYTF
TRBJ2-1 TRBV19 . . TGTGCCAGTAGTACCTTCGGAGGGGATGAGCAGTTCTTC CASSTFGGDEQFF
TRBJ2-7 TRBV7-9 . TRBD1 TGTGCCAGCGACAGGGGGCAAGGCTACGAGCAGTACTTC CASDRGQGYEQYF
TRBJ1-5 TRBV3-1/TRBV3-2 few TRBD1 TGTGCCAGCAGCCAAGGAGAAGGGACAGGCAATCAGCCCCAGCATTTT CASSQGEGTGNQPQHF
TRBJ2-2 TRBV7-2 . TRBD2 TGTGCCAGCAGCCCTAGACTAGCGCGGAACACCGGGGAGCTGTTTTTT CASSPRLARNTGELFF
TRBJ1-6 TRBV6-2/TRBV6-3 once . TGTGCCAGCAGCTCCGGAATAGACTCTTATAATTCACCCCTCCACTTT CASSSGIDSYNSPLHF
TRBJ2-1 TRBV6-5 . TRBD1 TGTGCCAGCAGGACAGGGGGCCTCAATGAGCAGTTCTTC CASRTGGLNEQFF
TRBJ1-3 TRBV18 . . TGTGCCAGCTCCCACGACAGGATTGGAAACACCATATATTTT CASSHDRIGNTIYF
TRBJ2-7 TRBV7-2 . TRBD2 TGTGCCAGCAGCTTTAGCGGGCGAACCTACGAGCAGTACTTC CASSFSGRTYEQYF
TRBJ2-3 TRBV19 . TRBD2 TGTGCCAGTAGTCCCCCGGGAGGGCTCGCAGATACGCAGTATTTT CASSPPGGLADTQYF
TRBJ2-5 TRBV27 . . TGTGCCAGCAGTTTAGGGCAGGGACAAGAGACCCAGTACTTC CASSLGQGQETQYF
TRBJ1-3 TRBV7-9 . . TGTGCCAGCAGCTTCAACGTGGGCGCGGGGGGAAACACCATATATTTT CASSFNVGAGGNTIYF
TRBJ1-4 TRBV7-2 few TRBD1 TGTGCCAGCAGCCCTATGGACAGGGGGAATGAAAAACTGTTTTTT CASSPMDRGNEKLFF
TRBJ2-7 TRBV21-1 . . TGTGCCAGCAGCCGACCCCCAGGGACTAGCGGGAGTTGTTACGAGCAGTACTTC CASSRPPGTSGSCYEQYF
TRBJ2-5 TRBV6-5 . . TGTGCCAGCAGTTACTCGCAGGTCGAGACCCAGTACTTC CASSYSQVETQYF
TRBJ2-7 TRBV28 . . TGTGCCAGCAGTAATAGCTACTTTGGAGAGCAGTACTTC CASSNSYFGEQYF
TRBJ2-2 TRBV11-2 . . TGTGCCAGCAGGCCCTTTGGACAGAACACCGGGGAGCTGTTTTTT CASRPFGQNTGELFF
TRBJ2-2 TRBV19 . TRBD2 TGTGCCAGTAGTCAGGCGGGAGACACCGGGGAGCTGTTTTTT CASSQAGDTGELFF